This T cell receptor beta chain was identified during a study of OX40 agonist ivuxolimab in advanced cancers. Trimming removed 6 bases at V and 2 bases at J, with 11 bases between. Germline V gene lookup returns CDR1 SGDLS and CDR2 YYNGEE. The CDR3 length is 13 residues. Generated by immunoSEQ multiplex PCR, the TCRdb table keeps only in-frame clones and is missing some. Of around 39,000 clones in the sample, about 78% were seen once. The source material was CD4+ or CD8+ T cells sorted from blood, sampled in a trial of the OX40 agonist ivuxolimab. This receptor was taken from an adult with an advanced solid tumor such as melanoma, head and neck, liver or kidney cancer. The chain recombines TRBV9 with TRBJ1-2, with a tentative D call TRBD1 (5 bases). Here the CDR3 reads CASTEGQNYGYTF. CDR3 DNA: TGTGCCAGCACGGAGGGGCAGAACTATGGCTACACCTTC.